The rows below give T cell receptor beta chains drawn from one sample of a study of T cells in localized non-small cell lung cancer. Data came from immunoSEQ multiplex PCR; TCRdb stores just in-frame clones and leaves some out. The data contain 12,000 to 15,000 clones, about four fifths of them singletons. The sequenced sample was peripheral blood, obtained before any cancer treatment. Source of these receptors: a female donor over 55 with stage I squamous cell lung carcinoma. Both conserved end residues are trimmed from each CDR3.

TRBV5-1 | ASSPGTSGTDTQY
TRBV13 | ASSLKPSNTEAF
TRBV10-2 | ASSRGLDGNTIY
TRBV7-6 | ASSFWNQPQH
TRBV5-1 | ASSLRAGGGDEQF
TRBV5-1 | ASSPGTGGHNEQF
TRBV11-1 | ASSSGYGYT
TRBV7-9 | ASSPYRRGQEEGYT
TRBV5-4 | ASSGGGLKETQY
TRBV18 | ASSPGTGLVAAF
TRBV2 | ASMGDFNQPQH
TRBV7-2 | ASSRPFNSPLH
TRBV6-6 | ASSYLGGLGYGYT
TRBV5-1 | ASSPTGQYGYT
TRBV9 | ASSVGGAMLGQF
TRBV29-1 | SVGTSGYSGANVLT
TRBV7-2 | ASSSVGEKLF
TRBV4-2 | ASSQGLAGVSSTDTQY
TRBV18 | ASSPRRGEQETQY
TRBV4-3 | ASSQDWRGSRVDTQY
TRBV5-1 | ASSPEGAPGYEQY
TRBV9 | ASSLAVQIGVGELF
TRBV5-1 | ASSSRAGTSGGAGNEQF
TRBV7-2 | ASSLSPGDTEAF
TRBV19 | ASQERETQY
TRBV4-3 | ASSQGPGVNTEAF
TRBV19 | ASSIVSGVSGNTIY
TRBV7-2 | ASSLRGGKQETQY
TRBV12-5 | ASGYRVSIGGYT